A selection of T cell receptor beta chains follows, all from one sample in a study of blood T cell repertoires in COVID-19. TCRdb's copy holds only in-frame clones and misses some; the assay was immunoSEQ multiplex PCR. The table shows 130,000 or so clones, with over 75% occurring only once. The material sequenced was peripheral blood. The receptors were gathered from a man aged 70-80 years with active COVID-19. Both conserved end residues are part of each CDR3. The size field is filled for only some rows; it gives once, few, many or a size class.

j_call clone_size v_call cdr3_aa
TRBJ2-7 NA TRBV28 CASSSIRDRPYEQYF
TRBJ1-4 once TRBV27 CASSLRGATNEKLFF
TRBJ1-2 NA TRBV28 CASSLTDRPQGTF
TRBJ2-5 NA TRBV29-1 CSVEEGRDFGETQYF
TRBJ2-1 NA TRBV7-3 CASSPGLASSYNEQFF
TRBJ2-3 NA TRBV21-1 CASRQGDSGRALSTDTQYF
TRBJ2-3 NA TRBV7-9 CASISGGADTQYF
TRBJ1-2 many TRBV19 CASIAGTGLTYGYTF
TRBJ1-6 NA TRBV20-1 CSASLGQAYNSPLHF
TRBJ1-6 NA TRBV5-1 CASSRSGTGDSPLHF
TRBJ2-3 NA TRBV11-2 CASSLGLAGGWNTQYF
TRBJ2-3 NA TRBV19 CASSIGQGFADTQYF
TRBJ1-6 NA TRBV10-3 CAIRETGGDSPLHF
TRBJ2-7 once TRBV5-4 CASSLEGAGNEQYF
TRBJ2-7 NA TRBV7-2 CASSPRTSGRDEQYF
TRBJ1-1 NA TRBV28 CASSLLAGPEAFF
TRBJ1-5 NA TRBV28 CASSLTGRRPQHF
TRBJ2-7 NA TRBV4-2 CASSQSHSVDTYEQYF
TRBJ2-1 once TRBV11-3 CASSFTSGPQSEQFF
TRBJ2-3 once TRBV10-3 CAISDRDTQYF
TRBJ1-4 NA TRBV28 CASSLTPFGQGNEKLFF
TRBJ1-1 NA TRBV6-5 CASIKSFTEAFF
TRBJ2-1 NA TRBV2 CARDGGSGNEQFF
TRBJ1-1 NA TRBV30 CAWSRGSTEAFF
TRBJ2-3 NA TRBV19 CASSPRTDTQYF
TRBJ2-7 NA TRBV6-2/TRBV6-3 CASSWTSGRNEQYF
TRBJ1-1 NA TRBV29-1 CSARGGLGTEAFF
TRBJ2-2 few TRBV3-1/TRBV3-2 CASRSLGPGTGELFF
TRBJ1-2 NA TRBV2 CASSDAGTGSNYGYTF
TRBJ2-3 NA TRBV7-3 CASSLAGSNLDTQYF
TRBJ2-1 NA TRBV11-2 CASSLVTGTYNEQFF
TRBJ1-1 NA TRBV4-2 CASSARGAVNTEAFF
TRBJ2-5 NA TRBV12-5 CASGLVGRTQYF
TRBJ2-1 NA TRBV6-6 CASRSVSSYNEQFF
TRBJ2-5 NA TRBV29-1 CSVEGGTGTVQETQYF
TRBJ2-1 NA TRBV7-3 CASSFSPGTATYNEQFF
TRBJ2-3 NA TRBV29-1 CSAVSGRPLDTQYF
TRBJ2-5 NA TRBV4-2 CASSQEGGRAGLETQYF
TRBJ2-7 NA TRBV10-3 CAISEAGGKYEQYF
TRBJ2-1 NA TRBV29-1 CSVLSGASSYNEQFF
TRBJ2-7 NA TRBV7-8 CASSLIRGAEQYF
TRBJ1-6 NA TRBV6-5 CASLPGGSYNSPLHF
TRBJ2-1 once TRBV4-1 CASSHLTGTNEQFF
TRBJ2-1 NA TRBV6-1 CASSEFGGSSSYNEQFF
TRBJ2-7 NA TRBV28 CASSLGQIGHYEQYF
TRBJ1-4 NA TRBV4-1 CASSQETGTGGNSANEKLFF
TRBJ1-6 NA TRBV10-1 CASSARENNSPLHF
TRBJ1-1 NA TRBV3-1/TRBV3-2 CASSQRDSPNTEAFF
TRBJ2-1 NA TRBV4-1 CASSQQGGRKINEQFF
TRBJ1-2 NA TRBV29-1 CSARVGSNYGYTF
TRBJ1-2 NA TRBV19 CASSIKISDRAGYGYTF
TRBJ2-1 NA TRBV28 CASSSPGTGEYNEQFF